This T cell receptor beta chain derives from a study of shared clonotypes between healthy human individuals. The wider study: Contributing individuals were a couple of females and a few males aged 18 to 49. Study conclusions and caveats: Relative to clonotypes present in all four donors, those not shared had lower generation probabilities. On the whole, naive subsets had larger estimated richness than memory subsets had.

CDR1 and CDR2 (germline): SGDLS, YYNGEE. The CDR3 contains 17 residues. V dropped 0 bases and J dropped 0; count of bases not matched to a gene: 8. Clones were sequenced by immunoSEQ multiplex PCR, and TCRdb holds only the in-frame ones, with some missing. The top ten hold around 0.33% of the sample, which has under 1,900,000 clones, approximately 98.5% seen once. For this clone: Its antigen is undetermined.

The chain uses TRBV9 and TRBJ1-2; 7 bases match TRBD1. Sequenced input: naive CD4+ T cells sorted from blood. The subset denotes: CD45RA+ positively selected. The origin of this receptor is a man aged 25-45 years in good health. DNA for the CDR3: TGTGCCAGCAGCGTAGACCCAGGACAGGCCTCTAACTATGGCTACACCTTC. Encoded protein: CASSVDPGQASNYGYTF. Complete variable domain (other parts from reference TRBV9 and TRBJ1-2): DSGVTQTPKHLITATGQRVTLRCSPRSGDLSVYWYQQSLDQGLQFLIQYYNGEERAKGNILERFSAQQFPDLHSELNLSSLELGDSALYFCASSVDPGQASNYGYTFGSGTRLTVV.